The source of this TCR beta chain is a study of molecular identifiers for immune sequencing clone quantification. Study-level information: The replicates split RNA from about 20,000 or 100,000 naive CD8 cells five ways and sequenced four.

Preparation of the bulk TCR libraries relied on previously described methods and listed TCR primers. TCRdb reanalysed the PCR reads using MiXCR and keeps one entry per CDR3 protein. The table shows roughly 300,000 distinct CDR3 sequences, with under 25% occurring only once. General study results and limits: Clones of above 20 RNA copies carried over 98% of effector molecules; in naive cells they carried under 1%. Underestimated sizes of highly expanded clones could result from identical TCR molecules that share a barcode.

This clonotype was observed at least ten times. Its antigen is unidentified. The CDR3 extends over 17 amino acids. Trimming left V 0 bases short and J 1 base short, with 11 bases between. Germline CDR1 and CDR2: SGHTS and YDEGEE. The sequenced sample was naive CD8+ T cells from blood, with Jurkat cell RNA spiked in. The subset is: FACS-sorted CD8+CD4-CCR7+CD45RA+ naive T cells. The chain carries TRBV5-8 and TRBJ2-6, with D possibly matching TRBD1 (6 bases). This TCR derives from a human donor in good health. Some libraries in this study had Jurkat cell RNA spiked in. Here the CDR3 DNA reads TGTGCCAGCAGCTTGGAACAGGGAGTTTCTGGGGCCAACGTCCTGACTTTC. Its translation: CASSLEQGVSGANVLTF.